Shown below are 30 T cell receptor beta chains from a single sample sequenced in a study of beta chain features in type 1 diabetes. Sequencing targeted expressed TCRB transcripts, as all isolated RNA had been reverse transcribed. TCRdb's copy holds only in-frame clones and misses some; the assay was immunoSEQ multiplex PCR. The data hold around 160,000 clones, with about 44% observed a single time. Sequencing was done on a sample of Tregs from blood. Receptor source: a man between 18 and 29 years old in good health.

The CDR3 DNA follows: TGTGCCAGTACCCCGCGGACTCAGTGGACCGGGGAGCTGTTTTTT. This encodes CASTPRTQWTGELFF. This rearrangement joins TRBV19 to TRBJ2-2; D may be TRBD2 (5 bases). The CDR3 is 15 amino acids. Germline V gives CDR1 LNHDA, CDR2 SQIVND (reference sequence). Trimming cost V 7 bases and J 5 bases, with 17 bases left between them.

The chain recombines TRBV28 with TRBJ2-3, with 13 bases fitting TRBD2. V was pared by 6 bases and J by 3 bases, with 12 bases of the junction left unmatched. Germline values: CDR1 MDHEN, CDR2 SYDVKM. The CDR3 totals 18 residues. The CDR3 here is CASRPPGLAGFGTDTQYF. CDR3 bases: TGTGCCAGCAGACCCCCGGGACTAGCGGGGTTTGGAACAGATACGCAGTATTTT. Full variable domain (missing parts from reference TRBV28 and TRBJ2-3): DVKVTQSSRYLVKRTGEKVFLECVQDMDHENMFWYRQDPGLGLRLIYFSYDVKMKEKGDIPEGYSVSREKKERFSLILESASTNQTSMYLCASRPPGLAGFGTDTQYFGPGTRLTVL.

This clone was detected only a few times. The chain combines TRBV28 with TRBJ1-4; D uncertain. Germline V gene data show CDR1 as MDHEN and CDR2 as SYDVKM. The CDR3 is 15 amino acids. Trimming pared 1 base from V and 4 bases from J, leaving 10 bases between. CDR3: CASSLFSRFNEKLFF. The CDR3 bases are TGTGCCAGCAGTTTATTTTCTAGATTTAATGAAAAACTGTTTTTT.

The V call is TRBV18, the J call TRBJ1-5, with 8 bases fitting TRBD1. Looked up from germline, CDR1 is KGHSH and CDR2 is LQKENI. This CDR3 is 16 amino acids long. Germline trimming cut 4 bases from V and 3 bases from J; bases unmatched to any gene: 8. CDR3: CASSLSGTGSNQPQHF. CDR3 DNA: TGTGCCAGCTCACTTTCCGGGACAGGTTCCAATCAGCCCCAGCATTTT.

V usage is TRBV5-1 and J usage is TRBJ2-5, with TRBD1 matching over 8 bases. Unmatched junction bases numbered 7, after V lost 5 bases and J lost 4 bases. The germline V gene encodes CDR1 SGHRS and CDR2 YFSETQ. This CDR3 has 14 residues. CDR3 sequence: CASRGQGNRETQYF. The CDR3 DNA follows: TGCGCCAGCAGAGGACAGGGTAACCGAGAGACCCAGTACTTC.

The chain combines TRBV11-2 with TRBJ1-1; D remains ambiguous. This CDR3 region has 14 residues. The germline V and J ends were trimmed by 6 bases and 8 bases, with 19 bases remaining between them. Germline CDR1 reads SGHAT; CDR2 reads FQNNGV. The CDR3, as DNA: TGTGCCAGCAGGCCAACAACTGTCGGACTAGAAGCTTTCTTT. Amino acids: CASRPTTVGLEAFF.

Here the CDR3 reads CASSVSGRTPDTQYF. DNA of the CDR3: TGTGCCAGCAGCGTTAGCGGGAGGACCCCAGATACGCAGTATTTT. The J gene is TRBJ2-3, the V gene TRBV9; 10 bases line up with TRBD2. This CDR3 comprises 15 residues. The V segment lost 2 bases and the J segment 4 bases; nucleotides outside the gene matches: 4. Germline V gene sequence: CDR1 SGDLS, CDR2 YYNGEE.

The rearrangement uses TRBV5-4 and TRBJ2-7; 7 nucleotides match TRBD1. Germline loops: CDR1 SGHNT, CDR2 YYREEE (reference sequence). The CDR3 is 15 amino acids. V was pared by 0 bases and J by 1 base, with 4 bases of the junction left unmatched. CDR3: CASSLGQGVSYEQYF. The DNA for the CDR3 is TGTGCCAGCAGCTTGGGGCAGGGGGTTTCCTACGAGCAGTACTTC.

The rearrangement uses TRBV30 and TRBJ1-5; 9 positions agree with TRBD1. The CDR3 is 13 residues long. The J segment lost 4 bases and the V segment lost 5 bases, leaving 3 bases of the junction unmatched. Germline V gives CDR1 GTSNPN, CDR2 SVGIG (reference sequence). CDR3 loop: CAWQTGGNQPQHF. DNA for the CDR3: TGTGCCTGGCAGACAGGGGGAAATCAGCCCCAGCATTTT.

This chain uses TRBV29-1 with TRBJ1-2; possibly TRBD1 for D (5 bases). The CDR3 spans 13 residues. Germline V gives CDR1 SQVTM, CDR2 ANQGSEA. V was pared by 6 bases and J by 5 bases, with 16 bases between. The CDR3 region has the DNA TGCAGCGTGCAGGACAACTGGGAATATGGCTACACCTTC. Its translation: CSVQDNWEYGYTF.

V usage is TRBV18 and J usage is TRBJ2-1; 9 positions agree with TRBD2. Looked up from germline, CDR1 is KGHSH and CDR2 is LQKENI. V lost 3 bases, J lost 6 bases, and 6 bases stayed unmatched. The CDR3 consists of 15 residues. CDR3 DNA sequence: TGTGCCAGCTCACCCGCTAGCGGGATGATCAATGAGCAGTTCTTC. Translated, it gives CASSPASGMINEQFF.

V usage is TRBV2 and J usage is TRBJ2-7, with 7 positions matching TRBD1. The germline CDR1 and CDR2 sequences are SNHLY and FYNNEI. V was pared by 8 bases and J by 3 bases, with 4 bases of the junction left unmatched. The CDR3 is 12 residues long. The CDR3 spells CASRQGLYEQYF. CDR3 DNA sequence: TGTGCCAGCCGACAGGGCCTCTACGAGCAGTACTTC.

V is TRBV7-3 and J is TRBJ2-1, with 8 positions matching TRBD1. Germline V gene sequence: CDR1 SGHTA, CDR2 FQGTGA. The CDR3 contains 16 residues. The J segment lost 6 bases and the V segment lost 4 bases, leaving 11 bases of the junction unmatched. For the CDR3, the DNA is TGTGCCAGCAGCTCAAGCAGGGGGCTAAAGGCCAATGAGCAGTTCTTC. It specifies CASSSSRGLKANEQFF.

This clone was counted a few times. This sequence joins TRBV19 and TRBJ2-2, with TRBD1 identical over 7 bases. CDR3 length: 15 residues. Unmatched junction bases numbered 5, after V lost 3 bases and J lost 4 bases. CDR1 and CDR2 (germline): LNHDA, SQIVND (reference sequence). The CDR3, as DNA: TGTGCCAGTAGTATTAGGGGGCGTGGCACCGGGGAGCTGTTTTTT. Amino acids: CASSIRGRGTGELFF.

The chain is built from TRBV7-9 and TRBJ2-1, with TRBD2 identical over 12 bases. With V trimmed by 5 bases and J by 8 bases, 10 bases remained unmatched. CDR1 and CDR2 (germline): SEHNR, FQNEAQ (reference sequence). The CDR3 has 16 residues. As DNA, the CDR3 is TGTGCCAGCAGCGTACCTAGCGGGGGGGCTCCTGATGAGCAGTTCTTC. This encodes CASSVPSGGAPDEQFF.

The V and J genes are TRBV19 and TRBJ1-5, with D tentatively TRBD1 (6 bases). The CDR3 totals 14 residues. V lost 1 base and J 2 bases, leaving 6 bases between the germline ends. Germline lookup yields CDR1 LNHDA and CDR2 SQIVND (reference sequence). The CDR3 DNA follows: TGTGCCAGTAGTATAGGACAGGGCAATCAGCCCCAGCATTTT. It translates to CASSIGQGNQPQHF.

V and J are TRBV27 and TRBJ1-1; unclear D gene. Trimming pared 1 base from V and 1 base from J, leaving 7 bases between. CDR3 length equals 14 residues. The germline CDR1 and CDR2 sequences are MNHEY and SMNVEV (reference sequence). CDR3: CASSLYPRNTEAFF. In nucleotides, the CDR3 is TGTGCCAGCAGTTTATATCCCAGGAACACTGAAGCTTTCTTT.

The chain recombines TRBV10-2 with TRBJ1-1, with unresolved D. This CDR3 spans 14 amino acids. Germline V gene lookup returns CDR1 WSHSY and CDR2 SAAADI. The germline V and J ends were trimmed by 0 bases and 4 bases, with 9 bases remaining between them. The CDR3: CASSESAGSTEAFF. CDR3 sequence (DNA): TGCGCCAGCAGTGAGTCGGCGGGATCCACTGAAGCTTTCTTT.

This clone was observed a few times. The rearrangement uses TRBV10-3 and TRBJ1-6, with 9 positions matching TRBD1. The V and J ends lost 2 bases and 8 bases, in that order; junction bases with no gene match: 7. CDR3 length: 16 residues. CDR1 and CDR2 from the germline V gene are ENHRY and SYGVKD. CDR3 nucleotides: TGTGCCATCAGTGAGCCGACCCGGGACAGGGATTCACCCCTCCACTTT. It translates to CAISEPTRDRDSPLHF.

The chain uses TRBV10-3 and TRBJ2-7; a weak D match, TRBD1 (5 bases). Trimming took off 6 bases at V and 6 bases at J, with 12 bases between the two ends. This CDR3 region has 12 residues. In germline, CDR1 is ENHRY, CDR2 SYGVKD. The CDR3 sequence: CAIRQGVGEQYF. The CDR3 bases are TGTGCCATCAGGCAGGGTGTTGGCGAGCAGTACTTC.

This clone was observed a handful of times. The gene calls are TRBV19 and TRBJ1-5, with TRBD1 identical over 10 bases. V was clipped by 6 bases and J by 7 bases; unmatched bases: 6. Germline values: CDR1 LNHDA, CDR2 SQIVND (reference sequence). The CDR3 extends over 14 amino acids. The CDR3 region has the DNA TGTGCCAGTAGCGGGGACAGGGGTTACCAGCCCCAGCATTTT. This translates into CASSGDRGYQPQHF.

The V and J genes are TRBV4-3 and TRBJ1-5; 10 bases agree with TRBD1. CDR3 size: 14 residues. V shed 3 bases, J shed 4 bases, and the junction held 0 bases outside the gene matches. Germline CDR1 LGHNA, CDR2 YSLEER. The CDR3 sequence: CASSQDRGNQPQHF. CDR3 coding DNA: TGCGCCAGCAGCCAGGACAGGGGGAATCAGCCCCAGCATTTT.

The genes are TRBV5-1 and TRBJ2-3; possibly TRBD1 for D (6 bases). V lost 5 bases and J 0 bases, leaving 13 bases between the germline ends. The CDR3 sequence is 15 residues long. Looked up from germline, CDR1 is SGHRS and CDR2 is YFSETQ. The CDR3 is CASSPRGLSTDTQYF. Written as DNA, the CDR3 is TGCGCCAGCAGTCCCAGGGGCCTGAGCACAGATACGCAGTATTTT.

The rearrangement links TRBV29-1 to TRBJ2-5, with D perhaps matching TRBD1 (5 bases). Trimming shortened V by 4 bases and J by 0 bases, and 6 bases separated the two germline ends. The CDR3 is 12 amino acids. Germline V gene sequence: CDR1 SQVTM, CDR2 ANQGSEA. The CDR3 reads CSVADNQETQYF. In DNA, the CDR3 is TGCAGCGTTGCGGACAACCAAGAGACCCAGTACTTC.

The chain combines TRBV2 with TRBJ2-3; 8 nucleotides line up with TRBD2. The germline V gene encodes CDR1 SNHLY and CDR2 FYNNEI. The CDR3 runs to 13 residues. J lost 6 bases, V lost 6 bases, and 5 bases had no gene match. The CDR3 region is CASRGTRRDTQYF. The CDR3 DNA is TGTGCCAGCAGAGGGACTAGGAGGGATACGCAGTATTTT.

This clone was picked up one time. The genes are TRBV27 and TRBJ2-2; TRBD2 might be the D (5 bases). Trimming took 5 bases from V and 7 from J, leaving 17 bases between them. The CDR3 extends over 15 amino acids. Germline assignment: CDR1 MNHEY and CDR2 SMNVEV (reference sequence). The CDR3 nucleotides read TGTGCCAGCAGTCCGAGATTAGGGAGTGGCGGGGAGCTGTTTTTT. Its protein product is CASSPRLGSGGELFF.

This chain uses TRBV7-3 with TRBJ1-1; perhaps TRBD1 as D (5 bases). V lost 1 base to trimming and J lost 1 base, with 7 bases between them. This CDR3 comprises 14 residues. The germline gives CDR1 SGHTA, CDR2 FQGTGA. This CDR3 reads CASSLRRGNTEAFF. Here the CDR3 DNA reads TGTGCCAGCAGCTTAAGGAGGGGGAACACTGAAGCTTTCTTT.

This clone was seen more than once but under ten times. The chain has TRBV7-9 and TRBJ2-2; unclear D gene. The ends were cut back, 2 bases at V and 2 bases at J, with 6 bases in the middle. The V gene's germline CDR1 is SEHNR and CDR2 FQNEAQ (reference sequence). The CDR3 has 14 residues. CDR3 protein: CASSLMRNTGELFF. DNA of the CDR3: TGTGCCAGCAGCTTAATGAGAAACACCGGGGAGCTGTTTTTT.

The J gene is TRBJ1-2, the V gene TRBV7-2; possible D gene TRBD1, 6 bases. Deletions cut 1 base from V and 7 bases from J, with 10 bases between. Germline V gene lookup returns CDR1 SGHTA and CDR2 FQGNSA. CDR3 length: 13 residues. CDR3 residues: CASSLVGAPGYTF. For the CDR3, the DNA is TGTGCCAGCAGCTTAGTGGGGGCACCTGGCTACACCTTC.

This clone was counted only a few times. CDR3 residues: CSALTYEQYF. CDR3 DNA sequence: TGCAGTGCCCTTACTTACGAGCAGTACTTC. The V gene is TRBV20-1, the J gene TRBJ2-7; D remains unclear. Germline V gene data show CDR1 as DFQATT and CDR2 as SNEGSKA (reference sequence). Trimming cost V 6 bases and J 4 bases, with 7 bases left between them. This CDR3 spans 10 amino acids.